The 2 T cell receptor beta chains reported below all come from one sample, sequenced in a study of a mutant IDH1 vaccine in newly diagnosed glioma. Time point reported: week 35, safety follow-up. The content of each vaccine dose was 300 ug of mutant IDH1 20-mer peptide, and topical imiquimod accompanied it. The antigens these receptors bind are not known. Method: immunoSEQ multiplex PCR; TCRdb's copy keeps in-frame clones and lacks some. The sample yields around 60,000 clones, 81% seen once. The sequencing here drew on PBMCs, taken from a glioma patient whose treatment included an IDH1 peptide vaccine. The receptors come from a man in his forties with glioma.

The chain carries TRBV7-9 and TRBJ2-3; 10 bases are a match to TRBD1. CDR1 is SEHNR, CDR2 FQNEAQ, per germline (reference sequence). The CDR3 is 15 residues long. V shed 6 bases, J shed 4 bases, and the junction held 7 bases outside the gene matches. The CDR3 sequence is CASSSTGGWADTQYF. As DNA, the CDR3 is TGTGCCAGCAGTTCGACAGGGGGCTGGGCAGATACGCAGTATTTT.

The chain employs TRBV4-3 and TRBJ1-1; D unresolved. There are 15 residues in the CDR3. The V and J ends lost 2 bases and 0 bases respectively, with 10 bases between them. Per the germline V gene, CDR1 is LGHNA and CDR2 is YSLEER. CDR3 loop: CASSQSPTMNTEAFF. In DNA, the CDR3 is TGCGCCAGCAGCCAATCCCCGACAATGAACACTGAAGCTTTCTTT.